This T cell receptor beta chain was sequenced in a study of shared clonotypes between healthy human individuals. Whole-study context: Per-donor plates numbered three CD4 naive, three CD4 memory, two CD8 naive and one CD8 memory.

Study conclusions and caveats: It was the non-shared clonotypes that had lower generation probabilities than clonotypes shared by all four donors.

There are 16 residues in the CDR3. Germline loops: CDR1 MNHEY, CDR2 SMNVEV (reference sequence). Unmatched junction bases numbered 10, after V lost 6 bases and J lost 4 bases. A CD45RA+ naive subset and a CD45RA-negative memory subset were split from CD4+ cells. Turning to this clone: Its antigen is undetermined.

Data came from immunoSEQ multiplex PCR; TCRdb stores just in-frame clones and leaves some out. The repertoire holds roughly 2 million clones, with 95% as singletons. Sequenced: naive CD4+ T cells sorted from blood. Subset noted: CD45RA+ positively selected. The rearrangement uses TRBV27 and TRBJ2-2; TRBD1 agrees at 8 bases. The receptor was isolated from a man aged 18 to 30 in good health. Here the CDR3 DNA reads TGTGCCAGCAGCTCCCGAGGACAGGGCCCCACCGGGGAGCTGTTTTTT. Its protein is CASSSRGQGPTGELFF.